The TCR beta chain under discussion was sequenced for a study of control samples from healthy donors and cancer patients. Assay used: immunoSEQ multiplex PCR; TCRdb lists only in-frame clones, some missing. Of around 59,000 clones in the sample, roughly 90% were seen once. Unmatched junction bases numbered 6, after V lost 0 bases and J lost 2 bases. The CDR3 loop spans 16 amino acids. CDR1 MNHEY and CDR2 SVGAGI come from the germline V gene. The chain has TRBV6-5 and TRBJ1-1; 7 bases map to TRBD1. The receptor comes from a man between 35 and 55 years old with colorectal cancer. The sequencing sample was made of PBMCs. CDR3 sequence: CASSYSWTGINTEAFF. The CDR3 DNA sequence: TGTGCCAGCAGTTACTCGTGGACAGGAATTAACACTGAAGCTTTCTTT.